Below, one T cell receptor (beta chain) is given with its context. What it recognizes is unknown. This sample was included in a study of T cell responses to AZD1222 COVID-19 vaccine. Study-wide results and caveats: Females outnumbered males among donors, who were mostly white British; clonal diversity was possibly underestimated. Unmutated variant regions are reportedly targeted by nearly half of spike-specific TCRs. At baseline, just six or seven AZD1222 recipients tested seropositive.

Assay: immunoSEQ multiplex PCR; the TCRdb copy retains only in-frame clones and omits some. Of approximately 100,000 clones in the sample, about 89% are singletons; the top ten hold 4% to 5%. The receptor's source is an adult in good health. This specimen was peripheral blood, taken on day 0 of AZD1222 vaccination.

For the CDR3, the DNA is TGCGCCAGCAGCCAAGACCCCTGGACAGAAGGATATGGCTACACCTTC. Translated, it gives CASSQDPWTEGYGYTF. This rearrangement joins TRBV4-1 to TRBJ1-2; D might be TRBD1 (6 bases). The CDR3 consists of 16 residues. The V end lost 0 bases, the J end lost 5 bases, and 16 bases lay between the germline ends. Germline V gene data show CDR1 as MGHRA and CDR2 as YSYEKL.